The 3 T cell receptor beta chains presented below share a single source sample, sequenced in a study of T cells in Graves' hyperthyroidism and ophthalmopathy. RNA transcripts were the template for amplifying TCR beta CDR3 regions. Carried out on the TCR CDR3, a first-round RT-PCR used the HTBI primer set. Using its own MiXCR run on the multiplex PCR reads, TCRdb lists one record per CDR3 protein. The sample holds approximately 600,000 distinct CDR3 sequences; roughly 15% are singletons and the top ten take around 4.1%. The sample taken for sequencing was blood. These receptor sequences come from a woman aged 35 to 49 with Graves' ophthalmopathy.

This clonotype was counted ten times or more. The chain carries TRBV7-3 and TRBJ1-1; 8 positions match TRBD1. CDR1 and CDR2 (germline): SGHTA, FQGTGA. Germline trimming cut 5 bases from V and 2 bases from J; bases unmatched to any gene: 10. This CDR3 comprises 16 residues. The chain's CDR3 is CASSLSGTGVNTEAFF. CDR3 in DNA: TGTGCCAGCAGCCTTTCGGGGACAGGCGTAAACACTGAAGCTTTCTTT.

This clonotype has only a few counts. This CDR3 reads CASSLDIQGIAGNTIYF. CDR3 nucleotide sequence: TGTGCCAGCAGTTTGGATATACAGGGGATCGCTGGAAACACCATATATTTT. The J gene is TRBJ1-3, the V gene TRBV28; 7 bases line up with TRBD1. The CDR3 sequence is 17 residues long. The V and J ends lost 3 bases and 2 bases, in that order; junction bases with no gene match: 10. Germline V lookup: CDR1 MDHEN, CDR2 SYDVKM.

The V call is TRBV28, the J call TRBJ1-2, with D uncertain. CDR1 and CDR2 (germline): MDHEN, SYDVKM. The CDR3 extends over 13 amino acids. Trimming left V 2 bases short and J 5 bases short, with 9 bases between. In DNA, the CDR3 is TGTGCCAGCAGTTTACTGGCAAATTATGGCTACACCTTC. Its translation is CASSLLANYGYTF.